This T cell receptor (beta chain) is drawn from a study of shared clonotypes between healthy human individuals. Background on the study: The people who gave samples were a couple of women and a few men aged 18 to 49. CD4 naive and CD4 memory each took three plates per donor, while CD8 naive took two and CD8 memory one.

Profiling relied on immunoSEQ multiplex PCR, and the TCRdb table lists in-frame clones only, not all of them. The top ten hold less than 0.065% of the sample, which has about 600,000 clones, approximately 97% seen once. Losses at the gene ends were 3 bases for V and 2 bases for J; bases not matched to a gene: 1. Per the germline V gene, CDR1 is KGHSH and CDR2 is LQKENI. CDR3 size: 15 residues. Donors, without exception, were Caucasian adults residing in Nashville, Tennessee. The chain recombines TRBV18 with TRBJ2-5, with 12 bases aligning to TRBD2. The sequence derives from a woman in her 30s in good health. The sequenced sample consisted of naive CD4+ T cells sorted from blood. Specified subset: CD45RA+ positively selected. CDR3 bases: TGTGCCAGCTCACCCGGACTAGCGGGGCAAGAGACCCAGTACTTC. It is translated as CASSPGLAGQETQYF. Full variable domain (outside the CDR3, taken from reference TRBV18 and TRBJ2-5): NAGVMQNPRHLVRRRGQEARLRCSPMKGHSHVYWYRQLPEEGLKFMVYLQKENIIDESGMPKERFSAEFPKEGPSILRIQQVVRGDSAAYFCASSPGLAGQETQYFGPGTRLLVL.